This T cell receptor beta chain was sequenced during a study of CD8+CD57+ T cells in acquired aplastic anemia. In patients chosen for sequencing, flow cytometry had shown CD8+CD57+ cell expansion. All patients had severe acquired aplastic anemia. This clonotype has just one count. V was pared by 6 bases and J by 6 bases, with 11 bases between. CDR3 size: 12 residues. CDR1 and CDR2 (germline): LNHDA, SQIVND (reference sequence). TCR beta VDJ and CDR3 profiles were obtained from a genomic DNA template. TCRdb reprocessed the reads via MiXCR and lists one record per CDR3 protein. The table has about 180,000 distinct CDR3 sequences, around 50% seen once.

The sample consisted of sorted CD4+, CD8+, or CD8+CD57+ T cells (not recorded which) from PBMCs. This TCR was sampled from a human donor with aplastic anemia. This chain connects TRBV19 to TRBJ1-1, with D unclear. CDR3 DNA: TGTGCCAGTAGAAGGGCGACGGCTGAAGCTTTCTTT. Translating it yields CASRRATAEAFF.